Presented here are 32 T cell receptor beta chains from one specimen sequenced in a study of control samples from healthy donors and cancer patients. Profiled with immunoSEQ multiplex PCR; TCRdb holds only in-frame clones, not every one. Here the sample spans around 84,000 clones, 91% being singletons. Material for sequencing was blood. All receptors derive from a man aged 25-40 years in good health.

Only one count was recorded for this clone. The V gene is TRBV28, the J gene TRBJ1-6; D unresolved. The CDR3 runs to 12 residues. V lost 6 bases and J lost 6, with 6 bases in between. From germline, CDR1 is MDHEN and CDR2 SYDVKM. Here the CDR3 reads CASRMTNSPLHF. The CDR3 nucleotides read TGTGCCAGCAGGATGACTAATTCACCCCTCCACTTT.

V usage is TRBV16 and J usage is TRBJ1-5, with 7 bases identical to TRBD1. The CDR3 spans 17 residues. The germline V gene has CDR1 KGHSY and CDR2 FQNENV. The J segment lost 0 bases and the V segment lost 3 bases, leaving 8 bases of the junction unmatched. CDR3: CASSQWDRSYSNQPQHF. The CDR3 DNA reads as TGTGCCAGCAGCCAGTGGGACAGAAGCTATAGCAATCAGCCCCAGCATTTT.

This chain joins TRBV5-6 and TRBJ2-3; 8 bases fit TRBD1. This CDR3 comprises 15 residues. Germline V lookup: CDR1 SGHDT, CDR2 YYEEEE. The junction had 1 base not matched to a gene; V was cut back by 0 bases and J by 1 base. DNA for the CDR3: TGTGCCAGCAGCTTGGCGGGACAGGGCACAGATACGCAGTATTTT. Amino acid sequence: CASSLAGQGTDTQYF.

The J gene is TRBJ2-7, the V gene TRBV6-2 or TRBV6-3; D might be TRBD1 (7 bases). The germline CDR1 and CDR2 sequences are MNHEY and SVGEGT. This CDR3 contains 16 residues. The V end was cut by 2 bases, the J end by 2 bases, with 16 bases between. CDR3 sequence (DNA): TGTGCCAGCAGTTACCGCGGGACAGATCTCCCCTACGAGCAGTACTTC. As protein: CASSYRGTDLPYEQYF.

The chain is built from TRBV7-2 and TRBJ1-3; D unresolved. The CDR3 sequence is 14 residues long. The V gene's germline CDR1 is SGHTA and CDR2 FQGNSA. V lost 2 bases and J lost 0, with 5 bases in between. The CDR3 nucleotides read TGTGCCAGCAGCTTAAGCCGCTCTGGAAACACCATATATTTT. Its protein is CASSLSRSGNTIYF.

V usage is TRBV13 and J usage is TRBJ1-2; D is unclear. The V gene lost 0 bases and the J gene lost 4 bases, with 9 bases spanning the gap. Germline CDR1 reads PRHDT; CDR2 reads FYEKMQ (reference sequence). This CDR3 contains 14 residues. The CDR3 DNA reads as TGTGCCAGCAGCTTAGGGTCGCTTGGCTATGGCTACACCTTC. Translated: CASSLGSLGYGYTF.

This sequence joins TRBV5-1 and TRBJ2-5; 10 positions agree with TRBD1. Losses at the gene ends were 4 bases for V and 4 bases for J; bases not matched to a gene: 4. CDR1 and CDR2 from the germline V gene are SGHRS and YFSETQ. The CDR3 totals 14 residues. CDR3 residues: CASSQDRGTETQYF. The CDR3 coding sequence is TGCGCCAGCAGCCAGGACAGGGGGACAGAGACCCAGTACTTC.

The gene calls are TRBV7-2 and TRBJ1-1, with TRBD1 as a possible D gene (6 bases). Germline CDR1 is SGHTA and CDR2 is FQGNSA. The CDR3 sequence is 13 residues long. The V end was cut by 2 bases, the J end by 4 bases, with 8 bases between. The CDR3: CASSLQQGTEAFF. The CDR3 nucleotides read TGTGCCAGCAGCTTACAACAGGGCACTGAAGCTTTCTTT.

The chain employs TRBV5-6 and TRBJ1-6; D uncertain. V lost 1 base and J 6 bases, leaving 5 bases between the germline ends. Germline V gives CDR1 SGHDT, CDR2 YYEEEE. This CDR3 region has 13 residues. CDR3 amino acids: CASSLTTNSPLHF. The CDR3 region has the DNA TGTGCCAGCAGCTTGACAACTAATTCACCCCTCCACTTT.

CDR3 protein: CAWRRGGNTEAFF. CDR3 nucleotide sequence: TGTGCCTGGAGACGGGGAGGGAACACTGAAGCTTTCTTT. The chain combines TRBV30 with TRBJ1-1; D is ambiguous. V was pared by 3 bases and J by 1 base, with 9 bases between. The CDR3 totals 13 residues. Germline assignment: CDR1 GTSNPN and CDR2 SVGIG (reference sequence).

V usage is TRBV5-4 and J usage is TRBJ2-7; TRBD2 matches 9 bases. V lost 2 bases and J lost 5; bases outside the gene matches: 5. CDR1 is SGHNT and CDR2 is YYREEE in the germline V gene (reference sequence). The CDR3 spans 14 residues. The CDR3 DNA sequence: TGTGCCAGCAGCTTAGGCGGGGGGGGAAACGAGCAGTACTTC. Translating gives CASSLGGGGNEQYF.

The CDR3 coding sequence is TGTGCCAGCATAGGGACAGGGGGGCTCGGAGGGTACGAGCAGTACTTC. Its translation is CASIGTGGLGGYEQYF. The gene calls are TRBV28 and TRBJ2-7; 11 positions match TRBD1. The junction had 12 bases not matched to a gene; V was cut back by 7 bases and J by 4 bases. This CDR3 region has 16 residues. The germline gives CDR1 MDHEN, CDR2 SYDVKM.

The rearrangement uses TRBV9 and TRBJ2-2; perhaps TRBD2 as D (5 bases). Germline loops: CDR1 SGDLS, CDR2 YYNGEE. There are 14 residues in the CDR3. V dropped 2 bases and J dropped 5 bases, with 10 bases sitting between them. CDR3 coding DNA: TGTGCCAGCAGCGTCATTACGGGAACCGGGGAGCTGTTTTTT. Its translation: CASSVITGTGELFF.

This chain joins TRBV28 and TRBJ2-3, with TRBD1 identical over 7 bases. The J segment lost 0 bases and the V segment lost 6 bases, leaving 6 bases of the junction unmatched. Per the germline V gene, CDR1 is MDHEN and CDR2 is SYDVKM. The CDR3 length is 15 residues. The CDR3 DNA reads TGTGCCAGCAGCCCCCGGGACAGAAGCACAGATACGCAGTATTTT. Protein product: CASSPRDRSTDTQYF. Using reference TRBV28 and TRBJ2-3 for the parts outside the CDR3, the full variable domain is DVKVTQSSRYLVKRTGEKVFLECVQDMDHENMFWYRQDPGLGLRLIYFSYDVKMKEKGDIPEGYSVSREKKERFSLILESASTNQTSMYLCASSPRDRSTDTQYFGPGTRLTVL.

This sequence joins TRBV19 and TRBJ1-1, with D perhaps matching TRBD1 (5 bases). Germline V gives CDR1 LNHDA, CDR2 SQIVND (reference sequence). V lost 9 bases to trimming and J lost 2 bases, with 10 bases between them. This CDR3 is built from 12 residues. CDR3 in amino acids: CASRDRNTEAFF. For the CDR3, the DNA is TGTGCCAGCCGGGACCGCAACACTGAAGCTTTCTTT.

This chain joins TRBV29-1 and TRBJ1-4, with TRBD1 identical over 7 bases. Germline V gene sequence: CDR1 SQVTM, CDR2 ANQGSEA. V dropped 7 bases and J dropped 7; count of bases not matched to a gene: 9. The CDR3 spans 13 residues. The CDR3 nucleotides read TGCAGCGCCAGGGAGGGGGCGGGTGAAAAACTGTTTTTT. This sequence encodes CSAREGAGEKLFF.

The chain carries TRBV3-1 (or the pseudogene TRBV3-2) and TRBJ2-3; 7 bases match TRBD2. The CDR3 length is 15 residues. The V and J ends lost 4 bases and 5 bases, in that order; junction bases with no gene match: 9. CDR1 and CDR2 (germline): LGHDT, YNNKEL (reference sequence). The CDR3 DNA reads as TGTGCCAGCAGCCTCAGGGAGGGAGGGGTAGATACGCAGTATTTT. Its translation is CASSLREGGVDTQYF.

This clone was seen once. The rearrangement joins TRBV30 to TRBJ1-6; the D gene is possibly TRBD1 (6 bases). This CDR3 spans 16 amino acids. Germline lookup yields CDR1 GTSNPN and CDR2 SVGIG (reference sequence). Trimming took off 3 bases at V and 0 bases at J, with 12 bases between the two ends. CDR3 nucleotide sequence: TGTGCCTGGAGCAGGGGCCCCATCTCCTATAATTCACCCCTCCACTTT. Translating it yields CAWSRGPISYNSPLHF.

This clone was found a few times. This sequence joins TRBV12-5 and TRBJ2-7, with 8 bases aligning to TRBD2. The junction had 8 bases not matched to a gene; V was cut back by 2 bases and J by 2 bases. CDR3 length: 16 amino acids. Germline V CDR1 and CDR2: LGHNT, FRNRAP. In DNA form, the CDR3 reads TGTGCTAGTGGTTTGAGACCCGGGGGGGCCCCCTACGAGCAGTACTTC. This encodes CASGLRPGGAPYEQYF.

J is TRBJ2-1 and V is TRBV6-2 or TRBV6-3; tentatively, D is TRBD1 (5 bases). The CDR3 length is 15 residues. Germline V lookup: CDR1 MNHEY, CDR2 SVGEGT. Trimming pared 3 bases from V and 0 bases from J, leaving 9 bases between. CDR3 nucleotides: TGTGCCAGCAGTTATGACCAGGGCTCCTACAATGAGCAGTTCTTC. Protein: CASSYDQGSYNEQFF.

This chain connects TRBV3-1 (or the pseudogene TRBV3-2) to TRBJ1-2; D not certain. The CDR3 contains 14 residues. Germline CDR1 and CDR2: LGHDT and YNNKEL (reference sequence). V lost 4 bases and J 7 bases, leaving 16 bases between the germline ends. The CDR3 is CASSRRGGSSGYTF. The CDR3 DNA is TGTGCCAGCAGCCGCCGGGGAGGGAGTAGTGGCTACACCTTC.

The chain couples TRBV3-1 (or the pseudogene TRBV3-2) to TRBJ2-5; tentatively, D is TRBD2 (5 bases). Germline V lookup: CDR1 LGHDT, CDR2 YNNKEL (reference sequence). The CDR3 is 13 residues long. The V end lost 4 bases, the J end lost 5 bases, and 11 bases lay between the germline ends. The CDR3 DNA follows: TGTGCCAGCAGCCGCGGTAGCGTCGAGACCCAGTACTTC. It specifies CASSRGSVETQYF.

The chain carries TRBV28 and TRBJ2-7; 10 bases line up with TRBD1. Germline V gene data show CDR1 as MDHEN and CDR2 as SYDVKM. This CDR3 region has 15 residues. The junction had 8 bases not matched to a gene; V was cut back by 4 bases and J by 5 bases. CDR3 DNA: TGTGCCAGCAGTTCTCCCGGGACAGGGGAGAACGAGCAGTACTTC. Protein: CASSSPGTGENEQYF.

The genes are TRBV29-1 and TRBJ1-1, with TRBD1 as a possible D gene (5 bases). This CDR3 spans 13 amino acids. Per the germline V gene, CDR1 is SQVTM and CDR2 is ANQGSEA. As DNA, the CDR3 is TGCAGTGCCAGCCAGGGAACGAACACTGAAGCTTTCTTT. This translates into CSASQGTNTEAFF.

The chain joins TRBV15 to TRBJ1-5, with TRBD1 as a possible D gene (5 bases). The CDR3 contains 16 residues. CDR1 is LNHNV and CDR2 is YYDKDF in the germline V gene (reference sequence). The ends were cut back, 0 bases at V and 3 bases at J, with 12 bases in the middle. Written as DNA, the CDR3 is TGTGCCACCAGCAGAGATTTCAGGGCAGACAATCAGCCCCAGCATTTT. It specifies CATSRDFRADNQPQHF.

The DNA of the CDR3 is TGCGCCAGCAGAGCCGGGGCGCCGAACACCGGGGAGCTGTTTTTT. Translating it yields CASRAGAPNTGELFF. V usage is TRBV5-1 and J usage is TRBJ2-2; D may be TRBD1 or TRBD2 (5 bases each). The CDR3 extends over 15 amino acids. The germline CDR1 and CDR2 sequences are SGHRS and YFSETQ. The germline V and J ends were trimmed by 5 bases and 0 bases, with 11 bases remaining between them.

The CDR3 protein is CASSYSFQGHQPQHF. The CDR3 DNA reads TGTGCCAGCAGTTACTCGTTCCAGGGGCATCAGCCCCAGCATTTT. V gene TRBV6-5 combines with J gene TRBJ1-5, with D possibly being TRBD1 (6 bases). CDR3 length: 15 amino acids. From germline, CDR1 is MNHEY and CDR2 SVGAGI. The V end was cut by 0 bases, the J end by 5 bases, with 11 bases between.

The chain recombines TRBV7-2 with TRBJ2-7; TRBD1 aligns across 7 bases. This CDR3 has 13 residues. Germline V gene lookup returns CDR1 SGHTA and CDR2 FQGNSA. V was pared by 2 bases and J by 5 bases, with 3 bases of the junction left unmatched. The CDR3 sequence: CASSLPTGDEQYF. Here the CDR3 DNA reads TGTGCCAGCAGCTTACCAACAGGGGACGAGCAGTACTTC.

The chain couples TRBV28 to TRBJ2-3; TRBD1 agrees at 8 bases. CDR3 length equals 15 residues. The V and J ends lost 7 bases and 1 base, in that order; junction bases with no gene match: 7. Looked up from germline, CDR1 is MDHEN and CDR2 is SYDVKM. This CDR3 reads CASKDGQGGTDTQYF. CDR3 nucleotide sequence: TGTGCCAGCAAAGATGGACAGGGAGGCACAGATACGCAGTATTTT.

This sequence joins TRBV15 and TRBJ2-3; tentatively, D is TRBD2 (6 bases). Trimming left V 5 bases short and J 0 bases short, with 18 bases between. The CDR3 consists of 17 residues. The germline CDR1 and CDR2 sequences are LNHNV and YYDKDF (reference sequence). The CDR3 DNA is TGTGCCACCAGCCCTCCGGACTACTCCTCTAGCACAGATACGCAGTATTTT. This gives the protein CATSPPDYSSSTDTQYF.

The V call is TRBV9, the J call TRBJ1-2; 7 nucleotides agree with TRBD1. V was clipped by 4 bases and J by 8 bases; unmatched bases: 14. CDR1 SGDLS and CDR2 YYNGEE come from the germline V gene. The CDR3 is made up of 15 amino acids. The CDR3 sequence is CASSSGTPRGGGYTF. As DNA, the CDR3 is TGTGCCAGCAGCTCAGGGACCCCCCGAGGGGGCGGCTACACCTTC.

The J gene is TRBJ1-5, the V gene TRBV7-9, with D possibly TRBD1 on 6 matching bases. Germline CDR1 SEHNR, CDR2 FQNEAQ (reference sequence). V was clipped by 8 bases and J by 7 bases, with 12 bases between them. The CDR3 length is 12 residues. The DNA of the CDR3 is TGTGCCAGCGGCCGACAGGACCAGCCCCAGCATTTT. It codes for CASGRQDQPQHF.